The clone carrying this TCR beta chain came up a few times. The germline V and J ends were trimmed by 3 bases and 10 bases, with 9 bases remaining between them. From germline, CDR1 is MDHEN and CDR2 SYDVKM. This CDR3 contains 11 residues. These data are taken from a study of T cells after somatic rescue of genetic block. Only in-frame clones appear in the TCRdb table, and some are missing; sequencing was by immunoSEQ multiplex PCR. Of 11,000 to 15,000 clones listed, about 65% are singletons. The sequencing sample was made of peripheral blood mononuclear cells (PBMCs). The TCR sequence derives from a man between 18 and 29 years old. The rearrangement uses TRBV28 and TRBJ1-1, with unresolved D. For the CDR3, the DNA is TGTGCCAGCAGTTTTCCAGCAGGAGCTTTCTTT. This encodes CASSFPAGAFF. Complete variable domain (other parts from reference TRBV28 and TRBJ1-1): DVKVTQSSRYLVKRTGEKVFLECVQDMDHENMFWYRQDPGLGLRLIYFSYDVKMKEKGDIPEGYSVSREKKERFSLILESASTNQTSMYLCASSFPAGAFFGQGTRLTVV.